This T cell receptor (beta chain) appears in the sequencing data of a study of blood T cell repertoires in COVID-19 (dated by TCRdb to 2018 to 2020). Regarding the study in general: The collaborator samples originated in the United States, Italy and Spain and spanned the acute and convalescent phases of COVID-19. Where available, HLA class I and class II types were taken from metadata supplied by the sample provider and were not determined by assay-based typing. Samples came from the ongoing ImmuneRACE study (first 160 participants) plus 1,254 subjects from 6 global collaborators. The dataset comprised deeply sampled blood TCRbeta repertoires from subjects exposed to, actively infected with, or recovered from COVID-19. The material from the prospective study consisted of cDNA or gDNA derived from T cells, B-cell-depleted T cells, or PBMCs. A de-identified subject ID, COVID-19 status, age in years and sex were almost always included in the sample metadata. The repertoires were made available in a free public database intended to serve as a resource for research on the immune response to SARS-CoV-2. The study at large found these results: The quantity of clinical and demographic metadata differed by source and by participant and was supplied without curation.

The immunoSEQ Assay, a bias-controlled multiplex PCR, was used to amplify TCRbeta CDR3 regions from genomic DNA. The paper's processing steps were these. Within the assay, amplification of reference gene primers was used to estimate how many nucleated cells each sample contained. To quantify the absolute abundance of each unique TCRbeta CDR3 rearrangement, sequence reads were collapsed and filtered. For each sample, productive Simpson clonality was calculated by taking the square root of Simpson's diversity index across productive rearrangements. TCRdb mirrors the immuneACCESS table, restricted to in-frame sequences. Some clones are absent from its copies; in checked studies, under half trace to an unresolved V gene, and the reason for the others is unknown. That table gives V, J and clone size, and the DNA gave D and trimming. Here the sample has around 180,000 clones; 82% occur a single time. The ten biggest clones cover over 9.5% of the sample.

As for this clone: The clone's antigen remains unknown. One base away there is no much larger clone; base qualities are not given.

Whole blood was collected in K2EDTA tubes by collaborating institutions according to the institutions' own protocols. Collaborator samples were shipped for TCRbeta analysis as frozen whole blood, isolated PBMCs, or DNA extracted from either sample type. The sequence was collected from a woman of 80 years or more with active or convalescent COVID-19. The sample taken for sequencing was peripheral blood.

CDR3 reads: CASSPTTGSGELFF. The sequence in DNA is TGTGCCAGCAGCCCCACGACAGGGAGCGGGGAGCTGTTTTTT. The V gene is TRBV11-3 and the J gene is TRBJ2-2, and 7 bases in between align with TRBD1. The germline V gene sets CDR1 to SGHNT and CDR2 to YENEEA. CDR3 length: 14 amino acids, cysteine to phenylalanine. Just CDR3 DNA is preserved here, 42 bases in frame from base 1. V is cut back by 5 bases and J by 7 bases, with 7 bases in the junction unmatched.